This T cell receptor (beta chain) derives from a study of blood T cell repertoires in COVID-19. CDR1 and CDR2 from the germline V gene are GTSNPN and SVGIG (reference sequence). This CDR3 has 13 residues. TCRdb's table, derived via immunoSEQ multiplex PCR, lists solely in-frame clones and lacks some. The sample shows some 150,000 clones, approximately 86% of them seen only once. With regard to this clone: Germline is not matched at one junction end, which may reflect a read error. Other DNA sequences in the same sample also yield this CDR3.

The clonotype comes from a man aged 65-85 years with acute or convalescent COVID-19. This chain uses TRBV30 with TRBJ1-2, with 9 bases that match TRBD1. Sequenced sample: peripheral blood. The CDR3 coding sequence is TGTGCCTGGAGACAGGGGGCAGGATATGGCTACACTTTC. Protein product: CAWRQGAGYGYTF.